The 27 T cell receptor beta chains given below trace back to one sample, sequenced in a study of tumor-infiltrating lymphocytes in primary liver carcinoma. With around 450 ng total RNA as template and a constant-region primer, TCR beta cDNA was made. Slightly modified ARM-PCR with three nested multiplex PCR rounds yielded TCR beta libraries. TRBV1-TRBV30 forward primers paired with a C-beta reverse primer were used in the first two PCR rounds, which ran approximately 10 cycles each. TCRdb itself ran the multiplex PCR reads through MiXCR, one entry per CDR3 protein. The data show about 300,000 distinct CDR3 sequences, 50% to 70% seen once. The study extracted blood RNA from unsorted whole blood and also extracted germline DNA. Sequencing used peripheral blood. The receptors come from a man in his forties with primary liver carcinoma and hepatitis B virus infection.

The chain employs TRBV10-3 and TRBJ1-4, with a tentative D call TRBD1 (5 bases). The CDR3 extends over 13 amino acids. Germline CDR1 and CDR2: ENHRY and SYGVKD. The germline V and J ends were trimmed by 3 bases and 8 bases, with 10 bases remaining between them. For the CDR3, the DNA is TGTGCCATCAGTGACAGGGCGGGGGAAAAACTGTTTTTT. Protein sequence: CAISDRAGEKLFF.

In regard to this clonotype: Here the CDR3 omits its conserved ending phenylalanine or tryptophan, so a read error is the likely source. The genes are TRBV11-1 and TRBJ2-1; 8 nucleotides match TRBD1. CDR3 length: 15 residues. Germline V lookup: CDR1 SGHAT, CDR2 FQDESV (reference sequence). CDR3 loop: CASSQGAFSYNEQFL. Here the CDR3 DNA reads TGTGCCAGCAGCCAGGGGGCGTTCTCCTACAATGAACAGTTCCTC.

This clonotype has a handful of counts. The J gene is TRBJ2-1, the V gene TRBV12-3 or TRBV12-4, with 7 bases fitting TRBD2. The V gene end was trimmed by 6 bases and the J gene end by 8 bases; junction bases not matched to a gene: 10. The CDR3 length is 14 residues. This CDR3 reads CASRGPAGSHEQFF. CDR3 sequence (DNA): TGTGCCAGCAGGGGGCCAGCGGGGTCACATGAGCAGTTCTTC.

This clonotype was picked up a small number of times. A read error may account for a junction end that differs from germline. This sequence joins TRBV30 and TRBJ2-5; D might be TRBD1 or TRBD2, each matching 7 bases. Germline-derived CDR1 and CDR2 are GTSNPN and SVGIG (reference sequence). The CDR3 has 14 residues. This chain's CDR3 is CAWSSRGGAGTQYF. The CDR3 DNA reads as TGTGCCTGGAGTTCCAGGGGGGGCGCGGGGACCCAGTACTTT.

Turning to this clonotype: One junction end disagrees with the germline gene, perhaps due to a read error. This chain joins TRBV19 and TRBJ2-7; D gene ambiguous. This CDR3 has 14 residues. Germline lookup yields CDR1 LNHDA and CDR2 SQIVND (reference sequence). CDR3 loop: CASSTRTETYEQYF. CDR3 DNA sequence: TGTGCCAGTAGTACTCGGACGGAGACCTATGAGCAGTACTTC.

This clonotype was seen just once. With a much larger clone just one base away, this may be a read error. The chain recombines TRBV4-3 with TRBJ1-1; D is unresolved. The CDR3 has 17 residues. Trimming took 1 base from V and 2 from J, leaving 17 bases between them. Per the germline V gene, CDR1 is LGHNA and CDR2 is YSLEER. Written as DNA, the CDR3 is TGCGCCAGCAGCCAAGGTCCGGGCGGGAGGAAAAACACTGAAGCTTTCTTT. Its translation: CASSQGPGGRKNTEAFF.

Regarding this clonotype: A read error is possible here, since a much larger clone lies one base away. The V gene is TRBV6-1, the J gene TRBJ2-4, with D tentatively TRBD2 (6 bases). This CDR3 is 12 amino acids long. Germline CDR1 MNHNS, CDR2 SASEGT. This chain's CDR3 is CANSDRGNIQYF. In DNA form, the CDR3 reads TGTGCCAACAGTGATCGGGGGAACATTCAGTACTTC.

This clonotype was recorded many times. This chain connects TRBV4-1 to TRBJ2-7, with D uncertain. V gave up 4 bases and J gave up 1 base, with 14 bases separating them. Germline-derived CDR1 and CDR2 are MGHRA and YSYEKL. The CDR3 spans 15 residues. CDR3 region: CASSPRKVGSYEQYF. CDR3 nucleotides: TGCGCCAGCAGCCCCAGGAAAGTAGGATCCTACGAGCAGTACTTC.

This clonotype has a handful of counts. The chain carries TRBV6-1 and TRBJ1-5; TRBD1 is a possible D gene (5 bases). The CDR3 is 17 residues long. V shed 1 base and J shed 4 bases, with 17 bases lying between them. The germline gives CDR1 MNHNS, CDR2 SASEGT. The CDR3 here is CASSEEFVRVTNQPQHF. The CDR3, as DNA: TGTGCCAGCAGTGAAGAGTTTGTCAGGGTGACGAATCAGCCCCAGCATTTT.

The chain employs TRBV28 and TRBJ2-4; the D is unclear. The CDR3 length is 15 residues. V lost 10 bases to trimming and J lost 1 base, with 17 bases between them. Germline V gene data show CDR1 as MDHEN and CDR2 as SYDVKM. The CDR3 nucleotides read TGTGCCACCACGAGGTTGGTTGAGGCCAAAAACATTCAGTACTTC. Translation gives CATTRLVEAKNIQYF.

This clonotype was seen at least ten times. The V call is TRBV11-3, the J call TRBJ2-6, with D maybe TRBD1 (8 bases). The CDR3 totals 18 residues. V lost 3 bases and J 1 base, leaving 16 bases between the germline ends. Looked up from germline, CDR1 is SGHNT and CDR2 is YENEEA. CDR3 in DNA: TGTGCCAGCAGCTTCAGCGGGACAGGAACTTCTGGGGCCAACGTCCTGACTTTC. The encoded protein is CASSFSGTGTSGANVLTF. Using reference TRBV11-3 and TRBJ2-6 for the parts outside the CDR3, the full variable domain is EAGVVQSPRYKIIEKKQPVAFWCNPISGHNTLYWYLQNLGQGPELLIRYENEEAVDDSQLPKDRFSAERLKGVDSTLKIQPAELGDSAVYLCASSFSGTGTSGANVLTFGAGSRLTVL.

The chain carries TRBV29-1 and TRBJ2-5; TRBD1 might be the D (5 bases). The last part of the DNA fits TRBJ2-1 better; the J call may be wrong. The CDR3 runs to 13 residues. Germline CDR1 and CDR2: SQVTM and ANQGSEA. The CDR3 here is CSVANQGNIEQFF. DNA of the CDR3: TGCAGCGTTGCCAATCAGGGAAATATTGAGCAGTTCTTC.

This chain links TRBV5-1 with TRBJ2-5; 8 bases align to TRBD2. The CDR3 loop spans 14 amino acids. The germline V gene encodes CDR1 SGHRS and CDR2 YFSETQ. V was pared by 5 bases and J by 4 bases, with 7 bases of the junction left unmatched. CDR3 amino acids: CASRPRLAGETQYF. Here the CDR3 DNA reads TGCGCCAGCAGACCCAGGCTAGCGGGAGAGACCCAGTACTTC.

Notes on this clonotype: A read error may be the cause here, since a much bigger clone is one base away. The chain employs TRBV6-1 and TRBJ2-1, with D unclear. Germline V gene sequence: CDR1 MNHNS, CDR2 SASEGT. Trimming stripped 10 bases from V and 4 bases from J, with 11 bases between. The CDR3 runs 12 residues. CDR3 nucleotides: TGTGCCATCTCGAACAGATACAATGAGCAGTTCTTC. Encoded protein: CAISNRYNEQFF.

This clonotype was detected many times. The V call is TRBV6-6, the J call TRBJ2-4; 12 bases map to TRBD2. The germline V gene has CDR1 MNHNY and CDR2 SVGAGI (reference sequence). This CDR3 region has 19 residues. The V gene end was trimmed by 0 bases and the J gene end by 0 bases; junction bases not matched to a gene: 6. CDR3 DNA sequence: TGTGCCAGCAGTTACTCGGGGACTAGCGGGCGCCTAGCCAAAAACATTCAGTACTTC. Translation: CASSYSGTSGRLAKNIQYF.

As to this clonotype: This CDR3 is missing its conserved last phenylalanine or tryptophan, likely due to a read error. This chain uses TRBV11-2 with TRBJ2-3; maybe TRBD1 (6 bases). This CDR3 contains 15 residues. CDR1 is SGHAT, CDR2 FQNNGV, per germline. V was shortened by 9 bases and J by 3 bases, with 19 bases between the two germline ends. DNA of the CDR3: TGTGCCAGGAGCCCACTCAGGGGACGGACAGATACGCAGTATTAT. It codes for CARSPLRGRTDTQYY.

Of note for this clonotype: This sequence may be a read error, since a much larger clone differs from it by one base. The gene calls are TRBV6-2 or TRBV6-3 and TRBJ1-2; D uncertain. Germline V gene data show CDR1 as MNHEY and CDR2 as SVGEGT. The CDR3 runs to 11 residues. Here the CDR3 reads CASTENYGCTF. The CDR3 region has the DNA TGTGCCAGCACCGAAAACTATGGCTGCACCTTC.

This clonotype occurred many times. V and J are TRBV10-3 and TRBJ2-4; D is ambiguous. This CDR3 spans 14 amino acids. Germline-derived CDR1 and CDR2 are ENHRY and SYGVKD. The V end lost 0 bases, the J end lost 5 bases, and 8 bases lay between the germline ends. CDR3 DNA: TGTGCCATCAGTGAGTCGATGATACAAAACATTCAGTACTTC. Translating gives CAISESMIQNIQYF.

Comments on this clonotype: The junction differs from germline at one of its ends, possibly a read error. CDR3: CASSQNQLAVFYNEQFF. CDR3 coding DNA: TGTGCTAGCAGCCAAAATCAACTAGCGGTGTTCTACAATGAGCAGTTCTTC. This chain uses TRBV4-2 with TRBJ2-1; 8 bases match TRBD2. CDR3 length: 17 amino acids. In germline, CDR1 is LGHNA, CDR2 YNFKEQ.

This clonotype was seen more than once but under ten times. This may stem from a read error, because a much larger clone lies one nucleotide away. The V gene is TRBV12-5, the J gene TRBJ2-1; D may match TRBD1 or TRBD2 (5 bases each). The CDR3 sequence is 15 residues long. Germline CDR1 reads LGHNT; CDR2 reads FRNRAP. CDR3 sequence (DNA): TGTGCTAGTGCACGGTTTGGGGACGCCAACAATGAGCAGCTCTTC. This translates into CASARFGDANNEQLF.

The chain employs TRBV5-1 and TRBJ2-7; 8 nucleotides match TRBD1. The CDR3 totals 12 residues. The V segment lost 8 bases and the J segment 8 bases; nucleotides outside the gene matches: 9. CDR1 is SGHRS, CDR2 YFSETQ, per germline. The DNA of the CDR3 is TGCGCCAGTGGCCCAGGACAGGGCCAGCAGTACTTC. Its translation is CASGPGQGQQYF.

This clonotype was seen just once. At one end the junction does not follow the germline gene, possibly because of a read error. The chain joins TRBV4-3 to TRBJ2-3, with D perhaps TRBD2 (6 bases). This CDR3 comprises 14 residues. CDR1 LGHNA and CDR2 YSLEER come from the germline V gene. CDR3: CASSLAASTGTQYF. DNA for the CDR3: TGCGCCAGCAGCCTAGCGGCTAGTACAGGTACGCAGTATTTT.

Concerning this clonotype: With a much larger clone just one base away, this may be a read error. V is TRBV6-1 and J is TRBJ1-5; tentative D call: TRBD1 (6 bases). The CDR3 has 15 amino acids. Trimming shortened V by 7 bases and J by 7 bases, and 20 bases separated the two germline ends. Germline loops: CDR1 MNHNS, CDR2 SASEGT. CDR3 sequence reads: CASTAGALGIQPQHF. Here the CDR3 DNA reads TGTGCCAGCACGGCAGGGGCCTTAGGAATACAGCCCCAGCATTTT.

The chain joins TRBV5-4 to TRBJ2-3; 8 nucleotides line up with TRBD2. CDR3 length: 16 residues. Germline trimming cut 4 bases from V and 2 bases from J; bases unmatched to any gene: 9. Germline V gene data show CDR1 as SGHNT and CDR2 as YYREEE (reference sequence). The CDR3 protein is CASSITSGVYTDTQYF. The CDR3 DNA reads TGTGCCAGCAGCATTACTAGCGGCGTCTACACAGATACGCAGTATTTT.

The rearrangement joins TRBV7-9 to TRBJ2-1; the match to TRBD2 covers 14 bases. The CDR3 sequence is 16 residues long. J was trimmed by 5 bases and V by 6 bases; bases with no gene match: 6. Germline-derived CDR1 and CDR2 are SEHNR and FQNEAQ (reference sequence). The DNA for the CDR3 is TGTGCCAGCAGTATGACTAGCGGGAGGGGGAACAATGAGCAGTTCTTC. It yields the protein CASSMTSGRGNNEQFF.

The DNA of the CDR3 is TGCGCCAGCAGCTTGTCAGGGTTAGCGGAGACCCAGTACTTC. This translates into CASSLSGLAETQYF. The V call is TRBV5-1, the J call TRBJ2-5; D possibly matches TRBD1 or TRBD2 (5 bases each). V lost 1 base to trimming and J lost 5 bases, with 12 bases between them. CDR1 and CDR2 from the germline V gene are SGHRS and YFSETQ. This CDR3 contains 14 residues.

The chain joins TRBV28 to TRBJ1-2, with a weak D call TRBD1 (5 bases). Germline V gene data show CDR1 as MDHEN and CDR2 as SYDVKM. Trimming left V 2 bases short and J 1 base short, with 11 bases between. The CDR3 is 15 amino acids. The CDR3 here is CASSLRWDVNYGYTF. CDR3 nucleotides: TGTGCCAGCAGTTTACGGTGGGACGTTAACTATGGCTACACCTTC.